The sequence of this T cell receptor beta chain was determined in a study of human T cells and chemical hapten exposure. General study findings and limits: It was expanded TCRs that formed significantly more large CDR3 similarity clusters than controls did.

This clonotype was counted between two and nine times. What it recognizes is unknown. MiXCR was run by TCRdb on the RACE reads, yielding one entry per CDR3 protein. The table has 95,000 to 150,000 distinct CDR3 sequences, approximately 15% seen once. Regarding time point: patch test 1, 2 weeks after DPC sensitization. As for treatment: therapeutic diphenylcyclopropenone sensitization with weekly scalp DPC. From germline, CDR1 is DFQATT and CDR2 SNEGSKA (reference sequence). V was shortened by 4 bases and J by 5 bases, with 5 bases between the two germline ends. This CDR3 comprises 11 residues. The gene calls are TRBV20-1 and TRBJ2-2; D is uncertain. This TCR derives from a man between 18 and 29 years old with alopecia areata. Some clones in this sample may be carry-over from other donors' samples. The starting material was whole blood, obtained in connection with sensitization to the hapten diphenylcyclopropenone (DPC). CDR3 protein: CSAKKTGELFF. The CDR3, as DNA: TGCAGTGCTAAGAAGACCGGGGAGCTGTTTTTT.